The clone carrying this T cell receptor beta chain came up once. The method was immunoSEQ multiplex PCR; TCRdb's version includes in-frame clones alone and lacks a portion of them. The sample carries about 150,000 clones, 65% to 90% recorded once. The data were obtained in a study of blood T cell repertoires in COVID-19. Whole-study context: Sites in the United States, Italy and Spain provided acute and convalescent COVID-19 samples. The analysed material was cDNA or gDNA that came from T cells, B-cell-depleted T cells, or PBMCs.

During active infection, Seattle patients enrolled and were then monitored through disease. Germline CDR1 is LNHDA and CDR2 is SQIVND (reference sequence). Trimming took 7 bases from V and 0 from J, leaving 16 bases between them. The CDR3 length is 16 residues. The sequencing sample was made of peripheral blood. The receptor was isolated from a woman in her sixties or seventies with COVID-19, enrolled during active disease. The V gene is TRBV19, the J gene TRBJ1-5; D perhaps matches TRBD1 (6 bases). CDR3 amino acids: CASTRDTSHSNQPQHF. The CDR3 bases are TGTGCCAGTACCCGGGACACGAGTCATAGCAATCAGCCCCAGCATTTT.